This TCR beta chain was identified in a study of molecular identifiers for immune sequencing clone quantification. Study-level findings and limits: Jurkat TCR RNA that was spiked in from one cell was reportedly detectable among some 970,000 naive cells.

V lost 3 bases, J lost 4 bases, and 7 bases stayed unmatched. The CDR3 contains 15 residues. Per the germline V gene, CDR1 is MGHDK and CDR2 is SYGVNS. Sorted cells numbering about 20,000 to 1,000,000, with 10%, 30% or 50% RNA, yielded the naive CD8 libraries. Sorting selected naive CD8 T cells with a CD8+CD4-CCR7+CD45RA+ phenotype. Library preparation followed earlier protocols using designated TCR primers. TCRdb called the PCR reads again in MiXCR, with one record for every CDR3 protein. The table records approximately 93,000 distinct CDR3 sequences, around 25% of them present only once. Notes on this clonotype: Its cognate antigen is unknown.

Sequencing was done on a sample of naive CD8+ T cells from blood, with Jurkat cell RNA spiked in. As to subset: FACS-sorted CD8+CD4-CCR7+CD45RA+ naive T cells. This receptor was obtained from a human donor in good health. Some libraries in this study had Jurkat cell RNA spiked in. This chain links TRBV25-1 with TRBJ2-5; TRBD1 matches at 8 bases. CDR3 DNA: TGTGCCAGCAGTGACGACAGGGGTGTAAGAGAGACCCAGTACTTC. Its translation: CASSDDRGVRETQYF.